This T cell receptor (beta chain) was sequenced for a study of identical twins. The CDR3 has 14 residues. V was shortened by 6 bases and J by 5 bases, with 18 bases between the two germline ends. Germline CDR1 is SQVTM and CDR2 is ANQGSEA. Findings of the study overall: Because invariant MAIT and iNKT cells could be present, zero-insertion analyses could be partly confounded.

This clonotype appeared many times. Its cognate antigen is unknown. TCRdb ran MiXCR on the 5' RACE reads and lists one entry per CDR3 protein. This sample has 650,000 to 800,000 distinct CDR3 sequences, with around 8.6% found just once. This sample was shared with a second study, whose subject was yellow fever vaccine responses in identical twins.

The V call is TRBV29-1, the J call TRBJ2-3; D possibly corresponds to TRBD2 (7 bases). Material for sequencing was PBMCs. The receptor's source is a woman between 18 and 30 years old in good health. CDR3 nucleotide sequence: TGCAGCGTGAGGGAGGGGGGGCCTGGAGATACGCAGTATTTT. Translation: CSVREGGPGDTQYF.